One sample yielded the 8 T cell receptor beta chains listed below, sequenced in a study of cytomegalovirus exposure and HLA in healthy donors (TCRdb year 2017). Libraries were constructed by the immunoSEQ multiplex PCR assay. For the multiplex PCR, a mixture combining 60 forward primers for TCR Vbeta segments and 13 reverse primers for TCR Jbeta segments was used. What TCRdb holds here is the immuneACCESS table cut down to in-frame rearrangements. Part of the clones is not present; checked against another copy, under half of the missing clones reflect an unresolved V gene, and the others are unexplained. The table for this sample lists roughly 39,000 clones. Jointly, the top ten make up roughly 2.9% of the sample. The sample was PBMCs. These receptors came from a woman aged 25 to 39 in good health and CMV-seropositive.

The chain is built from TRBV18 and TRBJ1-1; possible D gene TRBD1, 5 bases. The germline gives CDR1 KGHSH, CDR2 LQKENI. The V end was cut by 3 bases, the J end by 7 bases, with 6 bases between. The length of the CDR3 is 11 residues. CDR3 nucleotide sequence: TGTGCCAGCTCACCGGGGGGTGAAGCTTTCTTT. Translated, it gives CASSPGGEAFF.

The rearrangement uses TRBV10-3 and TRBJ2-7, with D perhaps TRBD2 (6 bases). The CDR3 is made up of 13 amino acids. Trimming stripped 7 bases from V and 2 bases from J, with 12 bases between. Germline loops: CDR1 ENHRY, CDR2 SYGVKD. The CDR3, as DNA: TGTGCCATCACGGGGGTCCACCCCTACGAGCAGTACTTC. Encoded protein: CAITGVHPYEQYF.

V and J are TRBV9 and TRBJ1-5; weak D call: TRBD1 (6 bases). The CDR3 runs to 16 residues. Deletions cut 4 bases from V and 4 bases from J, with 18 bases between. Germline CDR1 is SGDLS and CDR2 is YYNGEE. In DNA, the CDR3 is TGTGCCAGCAGCCGAGGGGGGGGGCTGGGAAATCAGCCCCAGCATTTT. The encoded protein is CASSRGGGLGNQPQHF.

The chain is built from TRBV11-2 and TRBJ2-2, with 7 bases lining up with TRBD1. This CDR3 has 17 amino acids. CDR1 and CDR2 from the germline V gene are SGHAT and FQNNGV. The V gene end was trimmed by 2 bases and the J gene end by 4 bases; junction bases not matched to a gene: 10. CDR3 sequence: CASSLRFEGASTGELFF. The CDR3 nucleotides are TGTGCCAGCAGCTTAAGGTTCGAGGGGGCGAGCACCGGGGAGCTGTTTTTT.

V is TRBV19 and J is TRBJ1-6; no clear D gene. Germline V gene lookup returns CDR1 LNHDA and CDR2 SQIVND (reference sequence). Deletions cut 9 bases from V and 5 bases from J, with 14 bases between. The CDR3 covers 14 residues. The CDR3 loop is CASRGYRDNSPLHF. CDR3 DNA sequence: TGTGCCAGCCGAGGTTACCGGGATAATTCACCCCTCCACTTT.

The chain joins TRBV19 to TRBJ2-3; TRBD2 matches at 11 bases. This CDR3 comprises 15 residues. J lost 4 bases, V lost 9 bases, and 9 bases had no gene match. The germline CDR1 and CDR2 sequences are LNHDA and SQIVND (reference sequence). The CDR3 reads CASHLSGGASDTQYF. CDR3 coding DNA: TGTGCCAGCCACCTTAGCGGGGGGGCTTCAGATACGCAGTATTTT.

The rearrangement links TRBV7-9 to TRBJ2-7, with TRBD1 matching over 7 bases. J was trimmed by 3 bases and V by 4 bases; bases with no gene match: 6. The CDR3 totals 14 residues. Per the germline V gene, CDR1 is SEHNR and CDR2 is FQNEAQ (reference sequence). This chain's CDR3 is CASSSPQGVYEQYF. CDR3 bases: TGTGCCAGCAGCTCCCCGCAGGGGGTCTACGAGCAGTACTTC.

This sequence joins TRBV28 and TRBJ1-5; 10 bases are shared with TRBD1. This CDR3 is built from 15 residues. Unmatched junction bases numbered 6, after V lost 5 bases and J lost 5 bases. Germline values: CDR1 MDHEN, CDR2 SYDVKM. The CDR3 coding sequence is TGTGCCAGCAGTACGGGACAGGGGAACCATCAGCCCCAGCATTTT. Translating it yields CASSTGQGNHQPQHF.